Presented here are 5 T cell receptor beta chains from one specimen sequenced in a study of immune evolution from preneoplasia to lung adenocarcinoma. The protocol was immunoSEQ multiplex PCR, while the TCRdb copy is restricted to in-frame clones and leaves out a portion. The table lists around 10,000 clones, about four fifths of them singletons, with around 5.2% in the top ten. The sample was FFPE minimally invasive lung adenocarcinoma tissue. These receptors were taken from a person in their 70s with lung adenocarcinoma. Some clones in this sample may be carry-over from other donors' samples.

V usage is TRBV5-6 and J usage is TRBJ1-4; D is unclear. V gave up 4 bases and J gave up 3 bases, with 13 bases separating them. This CDR3 comprises 15 residues. Germline V gene lookup returns CDR1 SGHDT and CDR2 YYEEEE. DNA of the CDR3: TGTGCCAGCAGCCTCTTGACTGGGGCTAATGAAAAACTGTTTTTT. Protein product: CASSLLTGANEKLFF.

The CDR3 nucleotides read TGTGCCTGGAGCGCCGGGGGGGACACTGAAGCTTTCTTT. Protein sequence: CAWSAGGDTEAFF. The chain links TRBV30 to TRBJ1-1; maybe TRBD1 (5 bases). V lost 3 bases to trimming and J lost 3 bases, with 11 bases between them. Germline-derived CDR1 and CDR2 are GTSNPN and SVGIG (reference sequence). There are 13 residues in the CDR3.

The chain uses TRBV30 and TRBJ1-3, with D possibly being TRBD1 (6 bases). This CDR3 spans 14 amino acids. Germline values: CDR1 GTSNPN, CDR2 SVGIG (reference sequence). Trimming removed 2 bases at V and 4 bases at J, with 12 bases between. The CDR3 is CAWSSRDIGNTIYF. For the CDR3, the DNA is TGTGCCTGGAGTTCCCGGGACATCGGAAACACCATATATTTT.

This sequence joins TRBV28 and TRBJ1-5, with TRBD1 identical over 9 bases. V lost 4 bases, J lost 7 bases, and 5 bases stayed unmatched. Per germline, CDR1 MDHEN and CDR2 SYDVKM. The CDR3 totals 14 residues. This CDR3 is CASSSGQGWQPQHF. The CDR3 DNA sequence: TGTGCCAGCAGTTCGGGACAGGGTTGGCAGCCCCAGCATTTT.

The chain joins TRBV29-1 to TRBJ1-4; D not resolved. V lost 2 bases and J 13 bases, leaving 14 bases between the germline ends. Germline CDR1 reads SQVTM; CDR2 reads ANQGSEA. CDR3 length: 12 residues. The CDR3 sequence is CSVESGRDGLFF. The CDR3 DNA sequence: TGCAGCGTTGAATCGGGTCGTGATGGACTGTTTTTT.